The clone carrying this T cell receptor (beta chain) occurred a few times. Its antigen is still unknown. Molecular barcoding with unique molecular identifiers was used for the TCRbeta library. A single record per CDR3 protein comes from TCRdb applying MiXCR to the PCR reads. The sample has 700,000 to 950,000 distinct CDR3 sequences, 16% seen once; the top ten hold about 4.6%. These data are taken from a study of T-cell reconstitution after alpha-beta-depleted transplantation in children. Regarding the study as a whole: Several hundred expanded graft clones reportedly gave rise to the alpha-beta T cells present about two months after transplant. After one year, T-cell counts and TCRbeta diversity mostly came from new T cells. After transplant, high TCRbeta diversity at day 60 in some patients arose from surviving recipient T cells and thymic progenitors.

With V trimmed by 5 bases and J by 7 bases, 9 bases remained unmatched. The CDR3 totals 13 residues. Germline loops: CDR1 DFQATT, CDR2 SNEGSKA (reference sequence). The specimen comprised PBMCs, mostly from graft donor cells, sampled 360 days after TCRalphabeta/CD19-depleted stem cell transplant. The source is a male patient between 10 and 17 years old who had a stem cell transplant for acute lymphoblastic leukemia, so the T cells may come from the graft donor. V is TRBV20-1 and J is TRBJ2-7, with TRBD2 matching over 9 bases. As DNA, the CDR3 is TGCAGTGCTCTGGGACTAGCCAAGAGAGAGCAGTACTTC. Translated: CSALGLAKREQYF.